The clone carrying this T cell receptor beta chain was detected many times. Its antigen remains unknown. Germline V gene data show CDR1 as SGHTA and CDR2 as FQGNSA. The length of the CDR3 is 15 residues. V dropped 5 bases and J dropped 5; count of bases not matched to a gene: 4. It was RNA transcripts that yielded the amplified TCR beta CDR3 regions. When the TCR CDR3 underwent first-round RT-PCR, the HTBI primer set was used. Each CDR3 protein gets one entry after TCRdb re-called the multiplex PCR reads with MiXCR. The sample records some 570,000 distinct CDR3 sequences, 17% being singletons. This record comes from a study of T cells in Graves' hyperthyroidism and ophthalmopathy. Study results and caveats: Stable hyperthyroidism and ophthalmopathy were separated using 13 V-J signatures. The model identified upcoming ophthalmopathy a median about six months ahead of onset.

The receptor comes from a woman aged 18-29 years with Graves' ophthalmopathy. The chain joins TRBV7-2 to TRBJ2-1; the match to TRBD2 covers 12 bases. The specimen was blood. CDR3 coding DNA: TGTGCCAGCAGCAAGGGACTAGCGGGTAACAATGAGCAGTTCTTC. This sequence encodes CASSKGLAGNNEQFF. The full variable domain, completed using reference TRBV7-2 and TRBJ2-1, is GAGVSQSPSNKVTEKGKDVELRCDPISGHTALYWYRQSLGQGLEFLIYFQGNSAPDKSGLPSDRFSAERTGGSVSTLTIQRTQQEDSAVYLCASSKGLAGNNEQFFGPGTRLTVL.